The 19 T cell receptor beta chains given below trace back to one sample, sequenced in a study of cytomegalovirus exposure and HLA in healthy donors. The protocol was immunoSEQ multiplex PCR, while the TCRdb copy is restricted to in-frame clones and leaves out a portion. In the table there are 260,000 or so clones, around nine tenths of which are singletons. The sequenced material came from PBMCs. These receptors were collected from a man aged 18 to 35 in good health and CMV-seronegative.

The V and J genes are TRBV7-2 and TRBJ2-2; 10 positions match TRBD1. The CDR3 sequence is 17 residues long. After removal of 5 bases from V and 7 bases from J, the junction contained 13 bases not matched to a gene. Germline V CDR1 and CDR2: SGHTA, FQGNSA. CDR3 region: CASSPRPGTGVNGELFF. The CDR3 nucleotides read TGTGCCAGCAGCCCACGACCCGGGACAGGGGTGAACGGGGAGCTGTTTTTT. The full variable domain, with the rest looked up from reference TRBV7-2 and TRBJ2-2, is GAGVSQSPSNKVTEKGKDVELRCDPISGHTALYWYRQSLGQGLEFLIYFQGNSAPDKSGLPSDRFSAERTGGSVSTLTIQRTQQEDSAVYLCASSPRPGTGVNGELFFGEGSRLTVL.

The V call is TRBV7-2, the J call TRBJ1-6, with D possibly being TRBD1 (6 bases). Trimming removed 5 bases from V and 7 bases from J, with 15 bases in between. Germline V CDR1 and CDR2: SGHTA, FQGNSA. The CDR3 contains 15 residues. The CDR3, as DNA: TGTGCCAGCAGCCCCCTCCAGGGGTGGAATTCACCCCTCCACTTT. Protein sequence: CASSPLQGWNSPLHF.

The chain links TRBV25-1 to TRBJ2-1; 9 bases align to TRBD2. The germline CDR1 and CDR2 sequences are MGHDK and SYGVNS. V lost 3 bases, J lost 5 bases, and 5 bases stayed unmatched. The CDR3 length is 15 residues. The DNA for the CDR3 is TGTGCCAGCAGTGACAGGCTAGCGGGGAACAATGAGCAGTTCTTC. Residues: CASSDRLAGNNEQFF. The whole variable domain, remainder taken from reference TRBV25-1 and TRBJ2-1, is EADIYQTPRYLVIGTGKKITLECSQTMGHDKMYWYQQDPGMELHLIHYSYGVNSTEKGDLSSESTVSRIRTEHFPLTLESARPSHTSQYLCASSDRLAGNNEQFFGPGTRLTVL.

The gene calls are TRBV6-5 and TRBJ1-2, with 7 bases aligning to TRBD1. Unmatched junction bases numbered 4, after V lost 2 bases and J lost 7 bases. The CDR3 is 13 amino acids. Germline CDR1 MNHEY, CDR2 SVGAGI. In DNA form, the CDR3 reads TGTGCCAGCAGTTACGGCAGGGGGTTTGGCTACACCTTC. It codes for CASSYGRGFGYTF.

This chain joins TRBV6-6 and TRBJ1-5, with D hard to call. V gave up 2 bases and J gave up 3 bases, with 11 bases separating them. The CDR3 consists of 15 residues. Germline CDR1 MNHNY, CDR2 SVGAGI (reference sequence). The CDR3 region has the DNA TGTGCCAGCAGTTACGAGGTTTTACCCAATCAGCCCCAGCATTTT. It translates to CASSYEVLPNQPQHF.

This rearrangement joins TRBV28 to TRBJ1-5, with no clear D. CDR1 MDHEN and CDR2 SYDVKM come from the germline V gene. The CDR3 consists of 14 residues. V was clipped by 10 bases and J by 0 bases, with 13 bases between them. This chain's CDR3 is CATFPHHSNQPQHF. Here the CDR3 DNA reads TGTGCCACCTTCCCACATCATAGCAATCAGCCCCAGCATTTT.

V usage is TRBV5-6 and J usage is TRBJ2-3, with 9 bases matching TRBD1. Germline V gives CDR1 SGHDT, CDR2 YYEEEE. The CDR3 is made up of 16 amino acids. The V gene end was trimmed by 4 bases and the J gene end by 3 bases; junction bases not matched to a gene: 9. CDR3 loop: CASSRMGTGSTDTQYF. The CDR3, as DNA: TGTGCCAGCAGCCGGATGGGGACAGGGAGTACAGATACGCAGTATTTT.

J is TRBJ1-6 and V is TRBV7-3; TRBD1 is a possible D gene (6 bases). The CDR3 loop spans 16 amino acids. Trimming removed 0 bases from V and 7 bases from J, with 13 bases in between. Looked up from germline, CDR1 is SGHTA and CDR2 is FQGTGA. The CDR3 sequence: CASSLTDAQGNSPLHF. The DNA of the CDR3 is TGTGCCAGCAGCTTAACGGATGCTCAGGGGAATTCACCCCTCCACTTT.

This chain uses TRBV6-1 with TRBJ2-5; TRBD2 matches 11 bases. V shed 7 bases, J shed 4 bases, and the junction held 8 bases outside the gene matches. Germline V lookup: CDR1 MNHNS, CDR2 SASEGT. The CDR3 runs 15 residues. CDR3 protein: CASIGLAGGLETQYF. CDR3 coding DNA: TGTGCCAGCATTGGATTAGCGGGGGGGTTAGAGACCCAGTACTTC.

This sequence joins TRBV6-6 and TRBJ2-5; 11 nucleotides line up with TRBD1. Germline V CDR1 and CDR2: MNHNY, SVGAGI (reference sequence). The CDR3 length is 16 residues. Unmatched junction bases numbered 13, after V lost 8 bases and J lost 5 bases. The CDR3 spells CASCRLDRGRWETQYF. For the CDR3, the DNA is TGTGCCAGCTGTCGTCTGGACAGGGGGCGCTGGGAGACCCAGTACTTC.

CDR3 amino acids: CSAKGQSQFF. For the CDR3, the DNA is TGCAGTGCTAAAGGACAGTCACAGTTCTTC. The chain is built from TRBV20-1 and TRBJ2-1, with D possibly being TRBD1 (6 bases). The CDR3 is 10 amino acids. Germline V gene sequence: CDR1 DFQATT, CDR2 SNEGSKA (reference sequence). V was cut by 4 bases and J by 13 bases, with 11 bases left in between.

Here the CDR3 DNA reads TGTGCCAGCAGCTCCGACAGGGCTGGTTACAATGAGCAGTTCTTC. Its protein is CASSSDRAGYNEQFF. The chain recombines TRBV7-2 with TRBJ2-1, with 7 bases aligning to TRBD1. The J segment lost 4 bases and the V segment lost 4 bases, leaving 7 bases of the junction unmatched. CDR3 length: 15 amino acids. Germline assignment: CDR1 SGHTA and CDR2 FQGNSA. Combining the CDR3 with reference TRBV7-2 and TRBJ2-1 gives the whole variable domain GAGVSQSPSNKVTEKGKDVELRCDPISGHTALYWYRQSLGQGLEFLIYFQGNSAPDKSGLPSDRFSAERTGGSVSTLTIQRTQQEDSAVYLCASSSDRAGYNEQFFGPGTRLTVL.

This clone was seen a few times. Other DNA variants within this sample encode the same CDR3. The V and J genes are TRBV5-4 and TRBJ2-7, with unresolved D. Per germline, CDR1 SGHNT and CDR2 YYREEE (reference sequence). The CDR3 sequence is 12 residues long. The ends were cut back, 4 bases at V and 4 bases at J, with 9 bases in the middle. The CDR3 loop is CASSLDRYEQYF. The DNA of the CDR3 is TGTGCCAGCAGCCTAGACCGATACGAGCAGTACTTC.

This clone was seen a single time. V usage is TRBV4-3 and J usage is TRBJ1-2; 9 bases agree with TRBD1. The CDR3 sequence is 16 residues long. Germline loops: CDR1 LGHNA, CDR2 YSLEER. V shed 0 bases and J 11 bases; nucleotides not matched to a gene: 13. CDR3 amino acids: CASSQDLWGTGITYTF. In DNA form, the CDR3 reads TGCGCCAGCAGCCAAGATCTTTGGGGGACAGGGATAACATACACCTTC.

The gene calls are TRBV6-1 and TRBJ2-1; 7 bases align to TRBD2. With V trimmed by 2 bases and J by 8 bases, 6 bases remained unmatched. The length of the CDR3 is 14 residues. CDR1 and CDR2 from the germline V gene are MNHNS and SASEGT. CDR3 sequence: CASSERTRGDEQFF. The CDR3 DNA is TGTGCCAGCAGTGAACGGACTAGGGGCGATGAGCAGTTCTTC.

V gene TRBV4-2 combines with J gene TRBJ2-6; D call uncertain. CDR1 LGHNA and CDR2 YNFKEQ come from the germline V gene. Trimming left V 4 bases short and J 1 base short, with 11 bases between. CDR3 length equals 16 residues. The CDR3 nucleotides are TGTGCCAGCAGCCCCGAGAGACTGTCTGGGGCCAACGTCCTGACTTTC. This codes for CASSPERLSGANVLTF.

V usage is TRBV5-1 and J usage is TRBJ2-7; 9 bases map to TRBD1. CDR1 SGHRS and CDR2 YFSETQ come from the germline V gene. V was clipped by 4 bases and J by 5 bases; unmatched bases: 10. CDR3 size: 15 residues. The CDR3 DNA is TGCGCCAGCAGCCCGGGACAGGGAATTCACGACGAGCAGTACTTC. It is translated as CASSPGQGIHDEQYF.

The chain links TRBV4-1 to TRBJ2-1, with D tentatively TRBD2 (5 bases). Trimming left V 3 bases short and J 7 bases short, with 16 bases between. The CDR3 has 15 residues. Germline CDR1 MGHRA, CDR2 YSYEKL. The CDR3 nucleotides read TGCGCCAGCAGCCACTTAAACGCCCGGGGAAATGAGCAGTTCTTC. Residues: CASSHLNARGNEQFF.

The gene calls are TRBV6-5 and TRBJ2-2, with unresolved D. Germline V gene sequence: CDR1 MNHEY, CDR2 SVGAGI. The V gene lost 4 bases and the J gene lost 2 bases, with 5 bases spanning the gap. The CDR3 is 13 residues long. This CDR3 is CASSWANTGELFF. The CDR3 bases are TGTGCCAGCAGTTGGGCCAACACCGGGGAGCTGTTTTTT.